These 22 T cell receptor beta chains share one sample of origin, sequenced in a study of T cells expressing NK-cell markers. Each CDR3 protein gets one entry in TCRdb, which reprocessed the 5' RACE reads and gives no DNA. The specimen's table records about 550,000 distinct CDR3 sequences. The sample was blood T cells: a sorted CD56 or NKG2C T cell subset, CD4+ or CD8+ T cells, or bulk PBMC T cells (not recorded which). These receptors originate from a man in his late teens or twenties in good health.

The V call is TRBV20-1, the J call TRBJ2-1. CDR1 is DFQATT and CDR2 is SNEGSKA in the germline V gene (reference sequence). The CDR3 has 15 residues. The CDR3 spells CSAREGPLRYNEQFF.

The V call is TRBV5-1, the J call TRBJ2-2; the TCRdb call, TRBD1, lacks DNA for checking. The germline V gene has CDR1 SGHRS and CDR2 YFSETQ. CDR3 length: 16 amino acids. CDR3: CASSLAEVLPWGELFF.

The chain employs TRBV2 and TRBJ2-1; TCRdb calls TRBD1, which cannot be checked without DNA. The CDR3 has 15 residues. Germline V CDR1 and CDR2: SNHLY, FYNNEI. The CDR3 sequence is CASSDRQPLYNEQFF.

V and J are TRBV10-3 and TRBJ2-2; TCRdb returns TRBD1, unconfirmable since there is no DNA. From germline, CDR1 is ENHRY and CDR2 SYGVKD. The CDR3 covers 15 residues. The CDR3 protein is CAIGRDRTATGELFF.

The CDR3 loop reads CAISLDPNTEAFF. V gene TRBV10-3 combines with J gene TRBJ1-1. The CDR3 contains 13 residues. Germline V gene sequence: CDR1 ENHRY, CDR2 SYGVKD.

This chain joins TRBV5-1 and TRBJ2-3; the D gene TCRdb calls, TRBD2, cannot be checked with no DNA. The CDR3 has 18 residues. Germline CDR1 is SGHRS and CDR2 is YFSETQ. The CDR3 sequence: CASSLGLAGASLTDTQYF.

The chain has TRBV6-5 and TRBJ1-6; TCRdb returns TRBD1, unconfirmable since there is no DNA. This CDR3 is 12 amino acids long. CDR1 and CDR2 (germline): MNHEY, SVGAGI. The chain's CDR3 is CASSGRNSPLHF.

This chain connects TRBV2 to TRBJ2-3; the TCRdb call, TRBD2, lacks DNA for checking. The CDR3 covers 15 residues. Germline lookup yields CDR1 SNHLY and CDR2 FYNNEI. The CDR3 reads CASSELAGVTDTQYF.

The rearrangement uses TRBV12-3 or TRBV12-4 and TRBJ2-1. There are 14 residues in the CDR3. CDR3: CASSLAVRSNEQFF.

CDR3 loop: CASRGQANEQFF. The V gene is TRBV5-1, the J gene TRBJ2-1; the TCRdb D gene call, TRBD1, has no DNA to confirm it. There are 12 residues in the CDR3. Germline CDR1 reads SGHRS; CDR2 reads YFSETQ.

This chain uses TRBV20-1 with TRBJ2-3; the D gene TCRdb calls, TRBD2, cannot be checked with no DNA. Germline V gene lookup returns CDR1 DFQATT and CDR2 SNEGSKA (reference sequence). The CDR3 has 15 amino acids. CDR3: CSASLGEGRTDTQYF.

The chain has TRBV28 and TRBJ2-7. The germline V gene has CDR1 MDHEN and CDR2 SYDVKM. The CDR3 sequence is 15 residues long. The chain's CDR3 is CASDAIGRNSYEQYF.

The chain uses TRBV6-5 and TRBJ2-2; the TCRdb D gene call, TRBD1, has no DNA to confirm it. This CDR3 has 16 residues. The germline CDR1 and CDR2 sequences are MNHEY and SVGAGI. The CDR3 protein is CASTLTPRANTGELFF.

The rearrangement links TRBV7-9 to TRBJ2-2; TCRdb picks TRBD1, but there is no DNA to check that call. Germline CDR1 and CDR2: SEHNR and FQNEAQ (reference sequence). CDR3 length: 14 residues. Here the CDR3 reads CASTTGRSTGELFF.

The rearrangement uses TRBV20-1 and TRBJ2-5; TCRdb picks TRBD1, but there is no DNA to check that call. The CDR3 runs to 12 residues. Germline V gene data show CDR1 as DFQATT and CDR2 as SNEGSKA (reference sequence). This CDR3 reads CGLSIVQETQYF.

The chain uses TRBV29-1 and TRBJ2-7. CDR3 length equals 14 residues. Germline lookup yields CDR1 SQVTM and CDR2 ANQGSEA. This CDR3 reads CSVLVAESSYEQYF.

This chain joins TRBV5-6 and TRBJ2-1. Germline CDR1 is SGHDT and CDR2 is YYEEEE. This CDR3 is 16 amino acids long. The CDR3 here is CASSLDGVGSYNEQFF.

The chain recombines TRBV18 with TRBJ2-7; TCRdb indicates TRBD1, and absent DNA this call remains unverified. Germline V gene data show CDR1 as KGHSH and CDR2 as LQKENI. The length of the CDR3 is 14 residues. CDR3: CASSRGTGGAEQYF.

This rearrangement joins TRBV10-3 to TRBJ2-1; TCRdb indicates TRBD1, and absent DNA this call remains unverified. CDR3 length: 11 residues. The germline V gene has CDR1 ENHRY and CDR2 SYGVKD. CDR3: CATQVGDEQFF.

This sequence joins TRBV11-2 and TRBJ1-1; TCRdb's D gene call, TRBD1, goes unchecked for lack of DNA. CDR1 and CDR2 from the germline V gene are SGHAT and FQNNGV. This CDR3 region has 17 residues. This CDR3 reads CASSLKWQGAKDTEAFF. Combining the CDR3 with reference TRBV11-2 and TRBJ1-1 gives the whole variable domain EAGVAQSPRYKIIEKRQSVAFWCNPISGHATLYWYQQILGQGPKLLIQFQNNGVVDDSQLPKDRFSAERLKGVDSTLKIQPAKLEDSAVYLCASSLKWQGAKDTEAFFGQGTRLTVV.

This rearrangement joins TRBV7-2 to TRBJ2-1; TCRdb picks TRBD1, but there is no DNA to check that call. CDR3 size: 13 residues. Germline loops: CDR1 SGHTA, CDR2 FQGNSA. The CDR3 spells CASGVITYNEQFF.

The chain uses TRBV5-4 and TRBJ2-3; TCRdb's assignment of TRBD2 cannot be checked, as there is no DNA. The CDR3 contains 15 residues. The germline CDR1 and CDR2 sequences are SGHNT and YYREEE (reference sequence). This CDR3 is CASSRGTNPTDTQYF.